One sample yielded the 27 T cell receptor beta chains listed below, sequenced in a study of blood T cell repertoires in COVID-19. The repertoire was sequenced with immunoSEQ multiplex PCR; TCRdb's copy has only in-frame clones and lacks some. Here the sample spans some 250,000 clones, 65% to 85% being singletons. Sequencing was done on a sample of peripheral blood. All receptors derive from a woman of 80 years or more with acute or convalescent COVID-19.

The V and J genes are TRBV18 and TRBJ1-5; D gene ambiguous. The CDR3 sequence is 20 residues long. Between the trimmed V and J ends, which lost 3 bases and 0 bases, there was a span of 24 bases. CDR1 is KGHSH, CDR2 LQKENI, per germline. DNA for the CDR3: TGTGCCAGCTCACCCGAGACGGGATTCCCCTTTACAGATAGCAATCAGCCCCAGCATTTT. It translates to CASSPETGFPFTDSNQPQHF.

The chain recombines TRBV7-2 with TRBJ2-3; 11 bases agree with TRBD2. V gave up 4 bases and J gave up 5 bases; unmatched junction bases: 8. Germline CDR1 is SGHTA and CDR2 is FQGNSA. The CDR3 covers 16 residues. The CDR3 is CASSSLAGGPEDTQYF. In nucleotides, the CDR3 is TGTGCCAGCAGCTCATTAGCGGGGGGGCCGGAAGATACGCAGTATTTT.

The chain links TRBV16 to TRBJ1-1; D is unresolved. The CDR3 consists of 13 residues. The germline V gene encodes CDR1 KGHSY and CDR2 FQNENV. V was clipped by 3 bases and J by 1 base, with 6 bases between them. CDR3 sequence reads: CASSQAGNTEAFF. In nucleotides, the CDR3 is TGTGCCAGCAGCCAGGCGGGGAACACTGAAGCTTTCTTT.

This clone has just one count. The V call is TRBV4-2, the J call TRBJ2-3; 8 bases align to TRBD2. The CDR3 consists of 14 residues. Germline-derived CDR1 and CDR2 are LGHNA and YNFKEQ. Losses at the gene ends were 4 bases for V and 3 bases for J; bases not matched to a gene: 3. The CDR3, as DNA: TGTGCCAGCAGCCCCGGACTAGCAACAGATACGCAGTATTTT. Translation gives CASSPGLATDTQYF.

The rearrangement joins TRBV18 to TRBJ1-1; a possible D gene is TRBD1 (5 bases). CDR1 and CDR2 from the germline V gene are KGHSH and LQKENI. Deletions cut 0 bases from V and 8 bases from J, with 16 bases between. There are 15 residues in the CDR3. DNA for the CDR3: TGTGCCAGCTCACCACCGGGCAGGGTAAAGGGCGAAGCTTTCTTT. This gives the protein CASSPPGRVKGEAFF.

V is TRBV5-5 and J is TRBJ2-7; TRBD2 matches at 8 bases. Germline V gene data show CDR1 as SGHKS and CDR2 as YYEKEE (reference sequence). The CDR3 is 18 residues long. V lost 4 bases to trimming and J lost 1 base; unmatched junction nucleotides: 16. As DNA, the CDR3 is TGTGCCAGCAGCCCACCCGGGGGCGGGAGGACGGGGTCCTACGAGCAGTACTTC. This translates into CASSPPGGGRTGSYEQYF. The entire variable domain, with the rest obtained from reference TRBV5-5 and TRBJ2-7, is as follows: DAGVTQSPTHLIKTRGQQVTLRCSPISGHKSVSWYQQVLGQGPQFIFQYYEKEERGRGNFPDRFSARQFPNYSSELNVNALLLGDSALYLCASSPPGGGRTGSYEQYFGPGTRLTVT.

The chain joins TRBV5-6 to TRBJ2-3; 7 bases are a match to TRBD2. The V and J ends lost 0 bases and 4 bases, in that order; junction bases with no gene match: 5. The V gene's germline CDR1 is SGHDT and CDR2 YYEEEE. This CDR3 has 15 residues. The CDR3 sequence is CASSLGGGPADTQYF. CDR3 DNA sequence: TGTGCCAGCAGCTTGGGCGGGGGTCCCGCAGATACGCAGTATTTT.

This clone was observed a single time. The chain combines TRBV5-5 with TRBJ2-1, with TRBD2 as a possible D gene (6 bases). Trimming shortened V by 0 bases and J by 6 bases, and 7 bases separated the two germline ends. The CDR3 is made up of 13 amino acids. The germline CDR1 and CDR2 sequences are SGHKS and YYEKEE (reference sequence). The DNA of the CDR3 is TGTGCCAGCAGCTTGGCCGGGGGCAATGAGCAGTTCTTC. As protein: CASSLAGGNEQFF.

The J gene is TRBJ2-7, the V gene TRBV19; D not certain. This CDR3 has 9 residues. Trimming took off 11 bases at V and 3 bases at J, with 5 bases between the two ends. Germline V gene data show CDR1 as LNHDA and CDR2 as SQIVND (reference sequence). The CDR3 region has the DNA TGTGCCGTAGTCTACGAGCAGTACTTC. Protein sequence: CAVVYEQYF. Complete variable domain (other parts from reference TRBV19 and TRBJ2-7): DGGITQSPKYLFRKEGQNVTLSCEQNLNHDAMYWYRQDPGQGLRLIYYSQIVNDFQKGDIAEGYSVSREKKESFPLTVTSAQKNPTAFYLCAVVYEQYFGPGTRLTVT.

V gene TRBV7-2 combines with J gene TRBJ1-3; possibly TRBD1 for D (6 bases). V was pared by 4 bases and J by 2 bases, with 18 bases between. The CDR3 totals 17 residues. Germline CDR1 is SGHTA and CDR2 is FQGNSA. The CDR3: CASSSWGGQGAGNTIYF. For the CDR3, the DNA is TGTGCCAGCAGCTCATGGGGGGGGCAAGGGGCTGGAAACACCATATATTTT.

Points on this clone: Relative to the germline gene, one junction end is altered; a read error may explain this. The rearrangement links TRBV19 to TRBJ2-1, with D possibly TRBD2 on 5 matching bases. Per the germline V gene, CDR1 is LNHDA and CDR2 is SQIVND (reference sequence). The CDR3 runs 16 residues. The CDR3 loop is CASRIAIARGPGEQFF. CDR3 in DNA: TGTGCCAGTAGGATAGCCATCGCCCGGGGTCCAGGAGAGCAGTTCTTC. Full variable domain (rest looked up from reference TRBV19 and TRBJ2-1): DGGITQSPKYLFRKEGQNVTLSCEQNLNHDAMYWYRQDPGQGLRLIYYSQIVNDFQKGDIAEGYSVSREKKESFPLTVTSAQKNPTAFYLCASRIAIARGPGEQFFGPGTRLTVL.

In DNA form, the CDR3 reads TGTGCCAGCAGTTCCCCAGGGTGGAGCAATCAGCCCCAGCATTTT. This encodes CASSSPGWSNQPQHF. The chain has TRBV2 and TRBJ1-5, with D possibly being TRBD1 (5 bases). Germline CDR1 and CDR2: SNHLY and FYNNEI. V lost 5 bases and J 1 base, leaving 12 bases between the germline ends. This CDR3 comprises 15 residues.

CDR3 sequence: CASSPSGGAPDTQYF. The CDR3 bases are TGTGCCAGCTCACCGAGCGGGGGGGCCCCAGATACGCAGTATTTT. This chain uses TRBV18 with TRBJ2-3; TRBD2 matches at 10 bases. Germline CDR1 KGHSH, CDR2 LQKENI. The CDR3 sequence is 15 residues long. Losses at the gene ends were 3 bases for V and 4 bases for J; bases not matched to a gene: 4.

The rearrangement links TRBV19 to TRBJ2-1; possible D gene TRBD1, 6 bases. The V and J ends lost 2 bases and 9 bases respectively, with 23 bases between them. Per the germline V gene, CDR1 is LNHDA and CDR2 is SQIVND (reference sequence). The CDR3 runs to 17 residues. CDR3 bases: TGTGCCAGTAGTATATCAGTGTGGTCGGGAATAGGGGGTGAGCAGTTCTTC. It is translated as CASSISVWSGIGGEQFF.

The chain carries TRBV7-9 and TRBJ2-3; D perhaps matches TRBD1 (6 bases). The V gene lost 6 bases and the J gene lost 2 bases, with 9 bases spanning the gap. The germline gives CDR1 SEHNR, CDR2 FQNEAQ (reference sequence). The length of the CDR3 is 13 residues. In nucleotides, the CDR3 is TGTGCCAGCAGGTGGGGGCACACAGATACGCAGTATTTT. Translated, it gives CASRWGHTDTQYF. Using reference TRBV7-9 and TRBJ2-3 for the parts outside the CDR3, the full variable domain is DTGVSQNPRHKITKRGQNVTFRCDPISEHNRLYWYRQTLGQGPEFLTYFQNEAQLEKSRLLSDRFSAERPKGSFSTLEIQRTEQGDSAMYLCASRWGHTDTQYFGPGTRLTVL.

The V and J genes are TRBV5-1 and TRBJ2-7; the D is unclear. CDR3 length: 12 amino acids. Trimming stripped 1 base from V and 5 bases from J, with 7 bases between. The V gene's germline CDR1 is SGHRS and CDR2 YFSETQ. The CDR3 reads CASSLFPNEQYF. CDR3 DNA: TGCGCCAGCAGCTTGTTCCCTAACGAGCAGTACTTC. Based on the CDR3 plus reference TRBV5-1 and TRBJ2-7, the full variable domain is KAGVTQTPRYLIKTRGQQVTLSCSPISGHRSVSWYQQTPGQGLQFLFEYFSETQRNKGNFPGRFSGRQFSNSRSEMNVSTLELGDSALYLCASSLFPNEQYFGPGTRLTVT.

In DNA form, the CDR3 reads TGTGCCAGCAGCGGAAGGACAGAAAATCAGCCCCAGCATTTT. It yields the protein CASSGRTENQPQHF. This chain connects TRBV7-9 to TRBJ1-5; D possibly corresponds to TRBD1 (6 bases). Between the trimmed V and J ends, which lost 5 bases and 4 bases, there was a span of 12 bases. The CDR3 is 14 residues long. Germline CDR1 SEHNR, CDR2 FQNEAQ (reference sequence).

The chain uses TRBV7-2 and TRBJ2-5; a possible D gene is TRBD2 (6 bases). Germline V lookup: CDR1 SGHTA, CDR2 FQGNSA. The CDR3 spans 14 residues. Trimming cost V 3 bases and J 1 base, with 9 bases left between them. CDR3 DNA sequence: TGTGCCAGCAGCTTGGGACTCGTCCAAGAGACCCAGTACTTC. This gives the protein CASSLGLVQETQYF.

The chain combines TRBV16 with TRBJ1-1; D unclear. This CDR3 is built from 13 residues. V was cut by 2 bases and J by 8 bases, with 12 bases left in between. Germline V lookup: CDR1 KGHSY, CDR2 FQNENV. The CDR3 protein is CASSQVSGVEAFF. The CDR3 DNA follows: TGTGCCAGCAGCCAAGTCAGCGGGGTAGAAGCTTTCTTT.

The chain is built from TRBV7-2 and TRBJ1-4, with TRBD1 identical over 7 bases. V lost 5 bases and J lost 7; bases outside the gene matches: 7. The CDR3 runs 14 residues. Germline-derived CDR1 and CDR2 are SGHTA and FQGNSA. The CDR3 DNA reads as TGTGCCAGCAGCGAAGGGGGCTTAGGTGAAAAACTGTTTTTT. It yields the protein CASSEGGLGEKLFF.

In its sample, this clone was seen once. The chain is built from TRBV5-1 and TRBJ2-7; D might be TRBD1 (5 bases). V was cut by 0 bases and J by 4 bases, with 14 bases left in between. Germline CDR1 SGHRS, CDR2 YFSETQ. This CDR3 is built from 15 residues. The CDR3 loop reads CASSLDRGFGYEQYF. DNA for the CDR3: TGCGCCAGCAGCTTGGATAGGGGATTCGGTTACGAGCAGTACTTC.

V and J are TRBV4-1 and TRBJ2-2; 8 bases align to TRBD1. The CDR3 runs 17 residues. Trimming cost V 1 base and J 4 bases; bases outside gene matches: 8. Per the germline V gene, CDR1 is MGHRA and CDR2 is YSYEKL. The CDR3: CASSQGTGILRTGELFF. The CDR3 DNA sequence: TGCGCCAGCAGCCAAGGGACAGGGATCCTTCGCACCGGGGAGCTGTTTTTT.

The J gene is TRBJ1-3, the V gene TRBV4-1, with 9 bases that match TRBD1. CDR1 is MGHRA and CDR2 is YSYEKL in the germline V gene. The CDR3 loop spans 16 amino acids. The V and J ends lost 4 bases and 4 bases, in that order; junction bases with no gene match: 8. CDR3 in amino acids: CASSRTGTGKGNTIYF. The CDR3 region has the DNA TGCGCCAGCAGCCGCACCGGGACAGGGAAAGGAAACACCATATATTTT.

The V gene is TRBV19, the J gene TRBJ1-6; D may be TRBD1 (5 bases). This CDR3 comprises 15 residues. V was cut by 6 bases and J by 5 bases, with 14 bases left in between. The germline CDR1 and CDR2 sequences are LNHDA and SQIVND (reference sequence). In DNA form, the CDR3 reads TGTGCCAGTAGACAACTTCAGGGAAATAATTCACCCCTCCACTTT. Its protein is CASRQLQGNNSPLHF.

V and J are TRBV2 and TRBJ1-3; D remains ambiguous. This CDR3 is 13 amino acids long. The germline V and J ends were trimmed by 6 bases and 0 bases, with 6 bases remaining between them. Germline V gene data show CDR1 as SNHLY and CDR2 as FYNNEI. CDR3 sequence reads: CASSVSSGNTIYF. The CDR3 DNA sequence: TGTGCCAGCAGCGTCAGCTCTGGAAACACCATATATTTT. The full variable domain, its missing parts supplied by reference TRBV2 and TRBJ1-3, is EPEVTQTPSHQVTQMGQEVILRCVPISNHLYFYWYRQILGQKVEFLVSFYNNEISEKSEIFDDQFSVERPDGSNFTLKIRSTKLEDSAMYFCASSVSSGNTIYFGEGSWLTVV.

This rearrangement joins TRBV29-1 to TRBJ1-2; 7 bases are shared with TRBD1. Losses at the gene ends were 4 bases for V and 10 bases for J; bases not matched to a gene: 12. There are 13 residues in the CDR3. Germline V lookup: CDR1 SQVTM, CDR2 ANQGSEA. This CDR3 is CSVGSDRRAPYTF. The CDR3 DNA reads as TGCAGCGTTGGGTCGGACAGGCGAGCTCCCTACACCTTC.

This chain links TRBV12-3 or TRBV12-4 with TRBJ2-7, with 9 positions matching TRBD1. V dropped 7 bases and J dropped 5; count of bases not matched to a gene: 6. The CDR3 extends over 13 amino acids. CDR3: CASNLQGAHEQYF. CDR3 coding DNA: TGTGCCAGCAACCTACAGGGGGCCCACGAGCAGTACTTC.